Below, 9 T cell receptor beta chains from the same sample are listed, as sequenced in a study of T cells in Graves' hyperthyroidism and ophthalmopathy. RNA transcripts were the template for amplifying TCR beta CDR3 regions. HTBI primers drove first-round RT-PCR of the TCR CDR3. TCRdb re-called the multiplex PCR reads with MiXCR, one entry per CDR3 protein. Among about 350,000 distinct CDR3 sequences, roughly 14% were seen once, and the ten largest hold around 24%. The sample comprised blood. The source of these receptors is a woman aged 25 to 45 with Graves' hyperthyroidism.

In its sample, this clonotype was seen many times. The V and J genes are TRBV7-9 and TRBJ2-2; either TRBD1 or TRBD2 may supply D (5 bases each). CDR1 and CDR2 from the germline V gene are SEHNR and FQNEAQ (reference sequence). The CDR3 length is 18 residues. V lost 2 bases and J 5 bases, leaving 21 bases between the germline ends. The CDR3 sequence: CASSLWPGRPPRTGELFF. The CDR3, as DNA: TGTGCCAGCAGCTTATGGCCGGGACGACCACCGAGGACCGGGGAGCTGTTTTTT. The complete variable domain, with remaining parts taken from reference TRBV7-9 and TRBJ2-2, reads DTGVSQNPRHKITKRGQNVTFRCDPISEHNRLYWYRQTLGQGPEFLTYFQNEAQLEKSRLLSDRFSAERPKGSFSTLEIQRTEQGDSAMYLCASSLWPGRPPRTGELFFGEGSRLTVL.

This clonotype occurred many times. The chain joins TRBV20-1 to TRBJ2-3; D is uncertain. From germline, CDR1 is DFQATT and CDR2 SNEGSKA (reference sequence). The CDR3 runs to 15 residues. The ends were cut back, 3 bases at V and 2 bases at J, with 15 bases in the middle. This CDR3 reads CSASEAASSTDTQYF. CDR3 nucleotides: TGCAGTGCTAGCGAGGCGGCCTCTTCCACAGATACGCAGTATTTT.

This clonotype has ten or more counts. V is TRBV7-9 and J is TRBJ1-5; D perhaps matches TRBD1 (5 bases). Germline-derived CDR1 and CDR2 are SEHNR and FQNEAQ (reference sequence). The germline V and J ends were trimmed by 1 base and 2 bases, with 12 bases remaining between them. CDR3 length equals 16 residues. CDR3 in amino acids: CASSLGGIGGNQPQHF. The CDR3 coding sequence is TGTGCCAGCAGCTTAGGGGGGATTGGTGGCAATCAGCCCCAGCATTTT.

This clonotype appeared once. A read error may explain this, as a much larger clone is one base away. The chain combines TRBV20-1 with TRBJ1-3; D remains unclear. The CDR3 has 17 amino acids. Germline loops: CDR1 DFQATT, CDR2 SNEGSKA (reference sequence). V gave up 0 bases and J gave up 2 bases, with 17 bases separating them. CDR3 sequence reads: CSARDLRSVGAGNTIYF. Here the CDR3 DNA reads TGCAGTGCTAGAGATCTCAGGTCCGTGGGCGCTGGAAACACCATATATTTT.

The rearrangement joins TRBV27 to TRBJ2-1, with D perhaps matching TRBD2 (5 bases). CDR1 MNHEY and CDR2 SMNVEV come from the germline V gene (reference sequence). The V end lost 6 bases, the J end lost 10 bases, and 16 bases lay between the germline ends. The CDR3 loop spans 13 amino acids. CDR3 sequence reads: CASRGPVTGEQFF. CDR3 in DNA: TGTGCCAGCAGGGGTCCGGTCACGGGGGAGCAGTTCTTC.

The V and J genes are TRBV10-1 and TRBJ2-1; 7 bases fit TRBD1. The CDR3 extends over 12 amino acids. The J segment lost 10 bases and the V segment lost 7 bases, leaving 7 bases of the junction unmatched. CDR1 is WNHNN, CDR2 SYGVQD, per germline (reference sequence). DNA of the CDR3: TGCGCCAGCACGGACAGGCCCGGGGAGCAGTTCTTC. This sequence encodes CASTDRPGEQFF.

This clonotype was seen a few times. An end of the junction does not agree with germline; a read error may underlie this. This sequence joins TRBV11-1 and TRBJ2-1; unclear D gene. The CDR3 consists of 16 residues. CDR1 is SGHAT and CDR2 is FQDESV in the germline V gene (reference sequence). CDR3 sequence: CASSLSVSGPYSEQFF. The CDR3 DNA follows: TGTGCCAGCAGCTTATCAGTCTCCGGCCCCTACAGTGAGCAGTTCTTC.

The chain couples TRBV27 to TRBJ2-5, with 9 bases that match TRBD2. Germline V gene data show CDR1 as MNHEY and CDR2 as SMNVEV (reference sequence). Germline trimming cut 6 bases from V and 4 bases from J; bases unmatched to any gene: 12. The CDR3 runs to 16 residues. CDR3 DNA sequence: TGTGCCAGCAGCCCGTTTGTAGCGGGAGTCGGAGAGACCCAGTACTTC. Translation: CASSPFVAGVGETQYF.

At least ten counts were recorded for this clonotype. CDR3 protein: CASSSYDRPTDTQYF. The CDR3, as DNA: TGTGCCAGCAGTTCGTACGACAGACCCACAGATACGCAGTATTTT. The V and J genes are TRBV28 and TRBJ2-3; TRBD1 might be the D (5 bases). V was shortened by 4 bases and J by 2 bases, with 13 bases between the two germline ends. The CDR3 length is 15 residues. Germline assignment: CDR1 MDHEN and CDR2 SYDVKM. The whole variable domain, filled in from reference TRBV28 and TRBJ2-3, reads DVKVTQSSRYLVKRTGEKVFLECVQDMDHENMFWYRQDPGLGLRLIYFSYDVKMKEKGDIPEGYSVSREKKERFSLILESASTNQTSMYLCASSSYDRPTDTQYFGPGTRLTVL.